A selection of T cell receptor beta chains follows, all from one sample in a study of shared clonotypes between healthy human individuals. Data came from immunoSEQ multiplex PCR; TCRdb stores just in-frame clones and leaves some out. Found here are roughly 600,000 clones, roughly 98% of them singletons; the top ten hold approximately 0.33%. Sample: naive CD8+ T cells sorted from blood. Source of these receptors: a man aged 25 to 40 in good health. Each CDR3 is given with its conserved first and last residue. The order of the fields is J gene, D gene, V gene, CDR3 protein, CDR3 DNA. The D gene is left open where the match is weak.

>TRBJ2-7|NA|TRBV5-1
CASSFRPTGQYEQYF
TGCGCCAGCAGCTTCCGGCCCACGGGGCAGTACGAGCAGTACTTC
>TRBJ2-7|TRBD1|TRBV7-9
CASSYSSPGTGTYEQYF
TGTGCCAGCAGCTATTCCTCTCCCGGGACAGGGACCTACGAGCAGTACTTC
>TRBJ2-7|TRBD2|TRBV27
CASTRTSGSGYEQYF
TGTGCCAGCACCCGGACTAGCGGGAGTGGGTACGAGCAGTACTTC
>TRBJ2-1|NA|TRBV4-3
CASSQSDGTYNEQFF
TGCGCCAGCAGCCAAAGCGACGGGACTTACAATGAGCAGTTCTTC
>TRBJ2-1|NA|TRBV25-1
CASSLDGNEQFF
TGTGCCAGCAGTCTGGATGGTAATGAGCAGTTCTTC
>TRBJ2-7|NA|TRBV6-6
CASRQGIENPLNF
TGTGCCAGCAGACAGGGTATCGAAAATCCGTTGAACTTC
>TRBJ2-7|NA|TRBV4-3
CASSLWQGNHEQYF
TGCGCCAGCAGCCTCTGGCAGGGTAATCACGAGCAGTACTTC
>TRBJ2-1|NA|TRBV25-1
CASSPHYNEQFF
TGTGCCAGCAGTCCACATTACAATGAGCAGTTCTTC
>TRBJ2-5|NA|TRBV18
CASSPGTPETQYF
TGTGCCAGCTCACCAGGGACGCCGGAGACCCAGTACTTC
>TRBJ1-3|NA|TRBV9
CASSARRTEAGNTIYF
TGTGCCAGCAGCGCCCGTAGGACAGAAGCTGGAAACACCATATATTTT
>TRBJ1-2|NA|TRBV30
CAWSARDRVPYGYTF
TGTGCCTGGAGTGCGAGGGACCGGGTTCCCTATGGCTACACCTTC